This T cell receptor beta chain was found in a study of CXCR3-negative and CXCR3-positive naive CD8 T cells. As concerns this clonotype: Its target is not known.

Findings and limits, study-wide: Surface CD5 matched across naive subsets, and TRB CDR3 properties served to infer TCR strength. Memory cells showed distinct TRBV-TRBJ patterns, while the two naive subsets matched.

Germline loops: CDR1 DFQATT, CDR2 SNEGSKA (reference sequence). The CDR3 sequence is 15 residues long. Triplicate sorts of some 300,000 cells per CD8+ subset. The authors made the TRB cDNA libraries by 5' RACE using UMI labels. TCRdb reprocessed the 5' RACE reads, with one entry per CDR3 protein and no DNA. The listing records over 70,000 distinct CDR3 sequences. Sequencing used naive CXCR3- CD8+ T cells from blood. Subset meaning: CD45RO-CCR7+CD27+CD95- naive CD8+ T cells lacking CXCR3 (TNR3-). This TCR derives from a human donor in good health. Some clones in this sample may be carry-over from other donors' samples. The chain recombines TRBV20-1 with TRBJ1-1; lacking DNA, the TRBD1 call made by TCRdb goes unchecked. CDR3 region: CSARTPTGEDTEAFF.